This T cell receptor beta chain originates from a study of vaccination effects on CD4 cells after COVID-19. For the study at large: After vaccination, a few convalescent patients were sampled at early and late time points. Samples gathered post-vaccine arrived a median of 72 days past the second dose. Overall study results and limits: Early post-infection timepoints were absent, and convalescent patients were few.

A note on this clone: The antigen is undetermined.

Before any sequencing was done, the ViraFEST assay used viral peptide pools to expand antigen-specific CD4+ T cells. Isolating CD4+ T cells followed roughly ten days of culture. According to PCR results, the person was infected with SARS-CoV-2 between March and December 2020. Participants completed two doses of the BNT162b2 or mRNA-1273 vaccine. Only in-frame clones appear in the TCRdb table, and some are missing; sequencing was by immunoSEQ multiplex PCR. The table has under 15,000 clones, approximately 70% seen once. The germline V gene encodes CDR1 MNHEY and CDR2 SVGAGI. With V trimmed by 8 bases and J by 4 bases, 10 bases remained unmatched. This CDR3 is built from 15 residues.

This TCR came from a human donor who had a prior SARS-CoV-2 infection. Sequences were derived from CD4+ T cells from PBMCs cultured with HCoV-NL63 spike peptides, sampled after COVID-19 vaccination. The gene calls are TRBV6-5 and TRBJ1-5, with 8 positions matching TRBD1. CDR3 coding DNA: TGTGCCAGCCGCTCGGGCAGGGGGCATAATCAGCCCCAGCATTTT. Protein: CASRSGRGHNQPQHF.